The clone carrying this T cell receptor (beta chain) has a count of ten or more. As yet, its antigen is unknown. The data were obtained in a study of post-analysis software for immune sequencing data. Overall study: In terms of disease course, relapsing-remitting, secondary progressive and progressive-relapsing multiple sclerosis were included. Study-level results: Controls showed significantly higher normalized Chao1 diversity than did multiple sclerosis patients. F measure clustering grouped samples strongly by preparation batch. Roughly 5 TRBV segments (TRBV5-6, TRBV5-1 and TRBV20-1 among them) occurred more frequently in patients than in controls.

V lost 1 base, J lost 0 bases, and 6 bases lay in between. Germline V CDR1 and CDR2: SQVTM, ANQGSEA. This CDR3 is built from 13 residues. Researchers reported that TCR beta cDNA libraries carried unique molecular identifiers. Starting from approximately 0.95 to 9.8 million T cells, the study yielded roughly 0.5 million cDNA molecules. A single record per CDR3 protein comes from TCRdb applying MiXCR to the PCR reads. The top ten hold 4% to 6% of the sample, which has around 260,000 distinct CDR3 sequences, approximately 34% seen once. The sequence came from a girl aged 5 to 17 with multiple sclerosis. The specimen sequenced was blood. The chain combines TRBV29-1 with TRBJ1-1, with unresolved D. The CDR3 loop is CSVEGQLNTEAFF. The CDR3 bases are TGCAGCGTTGAAGGGCAACTGAACACTGAAGCTTTCTTT.